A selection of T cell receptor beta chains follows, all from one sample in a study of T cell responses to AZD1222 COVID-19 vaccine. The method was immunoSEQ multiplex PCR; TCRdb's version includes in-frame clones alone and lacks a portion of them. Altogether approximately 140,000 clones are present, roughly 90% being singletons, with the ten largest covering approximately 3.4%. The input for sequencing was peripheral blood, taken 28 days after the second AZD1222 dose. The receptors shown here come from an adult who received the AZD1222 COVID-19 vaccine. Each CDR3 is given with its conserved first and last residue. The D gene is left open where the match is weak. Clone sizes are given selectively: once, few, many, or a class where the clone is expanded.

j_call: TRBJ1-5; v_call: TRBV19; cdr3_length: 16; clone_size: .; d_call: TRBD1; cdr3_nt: TGTGCCAGTAAGATTACAGGGGGGAATAGCAATCAGCCCCAGCATTTT; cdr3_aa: CASKITGGNSNQPQHF
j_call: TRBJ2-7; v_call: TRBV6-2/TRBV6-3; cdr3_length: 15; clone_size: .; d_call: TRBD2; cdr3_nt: TGTGCCAGCAGTTCCGGACTAGCGGGAGGCTCCCAGCAGTACTTC; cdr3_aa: CASSSGLAGGSQQYF
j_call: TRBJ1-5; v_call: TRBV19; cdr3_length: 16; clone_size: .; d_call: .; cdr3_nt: TGTGCCAGTAGTATCCATTCACTGACAGGTAGTCAGCCCCAGCATTTT; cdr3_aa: CASSIHSLTGSQPQHF
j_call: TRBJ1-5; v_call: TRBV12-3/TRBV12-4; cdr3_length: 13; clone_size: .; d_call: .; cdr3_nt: TGTGCCAGCAGCTCCAGGGAGTCTCAGCCCCAGCATTTT; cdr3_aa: CASSSRESQPQHF
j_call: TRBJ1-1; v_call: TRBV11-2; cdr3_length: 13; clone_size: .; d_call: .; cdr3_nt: TGTGCCAGCAGCTTAGTTGGGGAGCCTGAAGCTTTCTTT; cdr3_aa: CASSLVGEPEAFF
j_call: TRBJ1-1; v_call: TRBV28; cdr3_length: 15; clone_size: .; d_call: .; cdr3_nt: TGTGCCAGCAGTTTGAATGGGCTAAAGAACACTGAAGCTTTCTTT; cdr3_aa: CASSLNGLKNTEAFF
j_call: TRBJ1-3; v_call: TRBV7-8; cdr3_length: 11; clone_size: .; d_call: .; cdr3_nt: TGTGCCAGCCGAGCTGGAAACACCATATATTTT; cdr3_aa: CASRAGNTIYF
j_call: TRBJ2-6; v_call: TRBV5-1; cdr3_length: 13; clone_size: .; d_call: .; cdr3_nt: TGCGCCAGCAGCTTGGCCGGGGCCAACGTCCTGACTTTC; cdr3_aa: CASSLAGANVLTF
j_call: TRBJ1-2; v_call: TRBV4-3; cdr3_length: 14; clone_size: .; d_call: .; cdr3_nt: TGCGCCAGCAGCCAGGCGGCGGGAGTGGGGGGCTACACCTTC; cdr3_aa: CASSQAAGVGGYTF
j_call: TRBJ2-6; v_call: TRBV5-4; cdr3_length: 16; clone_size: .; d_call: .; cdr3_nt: TGTGCCAGCAGCTTGGTTCGGGGCTCTGGGGCCAACGTCCTGACTTTC; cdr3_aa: CASSLVRGSGANVLTF
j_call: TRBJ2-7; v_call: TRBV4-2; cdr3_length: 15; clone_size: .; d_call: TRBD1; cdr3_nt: TGTGCCAGCAGCAGAGGACAGGGTGGGCTATACGAGCAGTACTTC; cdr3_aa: CASSRGQGGLYEQYF
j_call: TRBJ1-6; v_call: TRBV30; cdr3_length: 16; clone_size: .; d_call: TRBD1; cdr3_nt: TGTGCCTGGAGTGCGCCCAGGGGGCGCCGGAGTTCACCCCTCCACTTT; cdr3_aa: CAWSAPRGRRSSPLHF
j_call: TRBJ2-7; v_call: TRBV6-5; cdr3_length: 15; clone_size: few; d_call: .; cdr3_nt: TGTGCCAGCAGTAGATACAGACAGGTTTCCTACGAGCAGTACTTC; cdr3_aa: CASSRYRQVSYEQYF
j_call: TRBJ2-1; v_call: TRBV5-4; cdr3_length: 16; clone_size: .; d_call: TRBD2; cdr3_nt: TGTGCCAGCAGCGCAAAACTAGCGTTAGACTACAATGAGCAGTTCTTC; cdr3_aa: CASSAKLALDYNEQFF
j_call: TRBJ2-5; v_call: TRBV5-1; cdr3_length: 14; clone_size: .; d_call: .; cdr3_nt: TGCGCCAGCAGCCCGACTGTCACTCGAGAGACCCAGTACTTC; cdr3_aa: CASSPTVTRETQYF
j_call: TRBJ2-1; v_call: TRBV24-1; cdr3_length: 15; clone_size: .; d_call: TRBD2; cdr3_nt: TGTGCCACCAGTGATGGTTCGGGAGGGCCGAGGGAGCAGTTCTTC; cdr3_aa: CATSDGSGGPREQFF
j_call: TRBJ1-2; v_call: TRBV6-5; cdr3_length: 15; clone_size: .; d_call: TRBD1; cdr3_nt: TGTGCCAGCAGTCAGGACAGGGGGGATGTCTATGGCTACACCTTC; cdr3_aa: CASSQDRGDVYGYTF
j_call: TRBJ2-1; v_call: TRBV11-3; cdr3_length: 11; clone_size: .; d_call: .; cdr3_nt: TGTGCCAGCAGCTTTGGAAATGAGCAGTTCTTC; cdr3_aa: CASSFGNEQFF